This TCR beta chain emerged from a study of Graves' ophthalmopathy and Graves' hyperthyroidism. This clonotype was seen at least ten times. Its antigen is not identified. Active ophthalmopathy (CAS at least 3, NOSPECS at least 4), lasting under 3 months. Excluded were patients with other autoimmune diseases, uncontrolled infections, pregnancy or lactation. The sequenced template was RNA, covering the TCR beta CDR3 region. Investigators did first-round RT-PCR with HTBI primers, then second-round multiplex PCR. Each CDR3 protein gets one entry after TCRdb re-called the multiplex PCR reads with MiXCR. The sample contains 350,000 to 450,000 distinct CDR3 sequences, approximately 16% of which appear only once. Overall study findings and caveats: A 13-signature model separated ophthalmopathy from stable hyperthyroidism, about 90% sensitivity, around 78% specificity.

Trimming removed 0 bases at V and 6 bases at J, with 9 bases between. Germline V gives CDR1 MNHEY, CDR2 SVGAGI. The CDR3 spans 13 residues. This chain uses TRBV6-5 with TRBJ2-7; TRBD1 might be the D (7 bases). Sequencing was performed on peripheral blood. The sequence was collected from a woman aged 18-35 years with Graves' ophthalmopathy. The CDR3 here is CASSYSRGVEQYF. CDR3 nucleotide sequence: TGTGCCAGCAGTTACTCCAGGGGGGTCGAGCAGTACTTC.